What follows are 25 T cell receptor beta chains derived from one specimen sequenced in a study of shared clonotypes between healthy human individuals. Clones were sequenced by immunoSEQ multiplex PCR, and TCRdb holds only the in-frame ones, with some missing. The sample consists of 2 million or so clones, approximately 95% of them appearing once. CD45RO-negative CD8 cells positively selected for CCR7 made up the naive population, which excluded terminally differentiated effector memory CD45RA+ cells. Material: naive CD8+ T cells sorted from blood. These receptors originate from a young man in good health.

The chain is built from TRBV19 and TRBJ2-7; tentative D call: TRBD2 (6 bases). This CDR3 is 15 amino acids long. V gave up 0 bases and J gave up 3 bases, with 12 bases separating them. CDR1 and CDR2 from the germline V gene are LNHDA and SQIVND (reference sequence). In nucleotides, the CDR3 is TGTGCCAGTAGTATAGATTCCGGGAGTCGCTACGAGCAGTACTTC. It codes for CASSIDSGSRYEQYF.

This rearrangement joins TRBV7-9 to TRBJ2-7; D possibly uses TRBD1 or TRBD2 (5 bases each). The CDR3 extends over 14 amino acids. Trimming left V 7 bases short and J 2 bases short, with 15 bases between. The germline CDR1 and CDR2 sequences are SEHNR and FQNEAQ (reference sequence). DNA of the CDR3: TGTGCCAGCACCCCCCCGACGGGACCCTACGAGCAGTACTTC. It specifies CASTPPTGPYEQYF.

The V and J genes are TRBV2 and TRBJ1-6; unclear D gene. Trimming removed 1 base from V and 12 bases from J, with 7 bases in between. Germline V gene data show CDR1 as SNHLY and CDR2 as FYNNEI. The CDR3 is 12 amino acids. CDR3 residues: CASSEGVIPLHF. Written as DNA, the CDR3 is TGTGCCAGCAGTGAAGGGGTTATACCCCTCCACTTT.

This chain uses TRBV6-5 with TRBJ1-1, with 8 bases lining up with TRBD1. V was clipped by 2 bases and J by 7 bases; unmatched bases: 3. This CDR3 has 13 amino acids. Per the germline V gene, CDR1 is MNHEY and CDR2 is SVGAGI. CDR3 amino acids: CASSYGTGLEAFF. For the CDR3, the DNA is TGTGCCAGCAGTTACGGGACAGGCCTTGAAGCTTTCTTT.

This rearrangement joins TRBV27 to TRBJ2-3; 7 bases fit TRBD1. This CDR3 has 16 residues. CDR1 is MNHEY and CDR2 is SMNVEV in the germline V gene (reference sequence). J was trimmed by 6 bases and V by 5 bases; bases with no gene match: 14. The CDR3 nucleotides are TGTGCCAGCAGTCGGACAGGCGAGGGGCTTATGGATACGCAGTATTTT. Translating it yields CASSRTGEGLMDTQYF.

The chain has TRBV10-3 and TRBJ2-2, with 10 bases identical to TRBD2. The germline V gene encodes CDR1 ENHRY and CDR2 SYGVKD. The CDR3 length is 18 residues. Losses at the gene ends were 0 bases for V and 1 base for J; bases not matched to a gene: 5. CDR3 region: CAISESFGLAVNTGELFF. The CDR3 region has the DNA TGTGCCATCAGTGAGTCGTTCGGACTAGCGGTGAACACCGGGGAGCTGTTTTTT.

The J gene is TRBJ1-1, the V gene TRBV19; D perhaps matches TRBD1 (6 bases). The CDR3 runs to 15 residues. With 7 bases removed from V and 4 bases from J, the gap between germline ends came to 19 bases. Germline V gene data show CDR1 as LNHDA and CDR2 as SQIVND (reference sequence). CDR3 sequence reads: CASNPKTGLSTEAFF. In nucleotides, the CDR3 is TGTGCCAGTAACCCTAAGACAGGTCTGAGCACTGAAGCTTTCTTT. Looking up the rest from reference TRBV19 and TRBJ1-1 gives the full variable domain: DGGITQSPKYLFRKEGQNVTLSCEQNLNHDAMYWYRQDPGQGLRLIYYSQIVNDFQKGDIAEGYSVSREKKESFPLTVTSAQKNPTAFYLCASNPKTGLSTEAFFGQGTRLTVV.

The rearrangement uses TRBV6-5 and TRBJ1-5, with TRBD1 matching 8 bases. CDR1 and CDR2 from the germline V gene are MNHEY and SVGAGI. The CDR3 totals 15 residues. After removal of 6 bases from V and 5 bases from J, the junction contained 9 bases not matched to a gene. Written as DNA, the CDR3 is TGTGCCAGCAGCCTCGGACAGGGAAGCGATCAGCCCCAGCATTTT. It encodes CASSLGQGSDQPQHF.

The chain combines TRBV5-5 with TRBJ2-7, with 7 nucleotides matching TRBD1. Trimming cost V 4 bases and J 3 bases; bases outside gene matches: 7. The CDR3 totals 14 residues. Per the germline V gene, CDR1 is SGHKS and CDR2 is YYEKEE (reference sequence). This CDR3 is CASSPDRAHYEQYF. The CDR3 DNA sequence: TGTGCCAGCAGCCCCGACAGGGCCCACTACGAGCAGTACTTC.

CDR3 region: CAWSATSGGTEAFF. The DNA of the CDR3 is TGTGCCTGGAGTGCCACCTCGGGGGGCACTGAAGCTTTCTTT. The chain recombines TRBV30 with TRBJ1-1; tentatively, D is TRBD1 (5 bases). Germline V CDR1 and CDR2: GTSNPN, SVGIG (reference sequence). V was pared by 1 base and J by 4 bases, with 13 bases between. There are 14 residues in the CDR3.

This clone was observed a single time. DNA for the CDR3: TGCAGCGTTTGGACTGAGTACGAGCAGTACTTC. Encoded protein: CSVWTEYEQYF. V gene TRBV29-1 combines with J gene TRBJ2-7, with D perhaps matching TRBD2 (5 bases). The V gene's germline CDR1 is SQVTM and CDR2 ANQGSEA. The CDR3 extends over 11 amino acids. V shed 5 bases and J shed 4 bases, with 9 bases lying between them.

This clone was counted a single time. The rearrangement links TRBV7-9 to TRBJ2-2; 8 positions agree with TRBD1. CDR3 length equals 17 residues. The V and J ends lost 5 bases and 2 bases, in that order; junction bases with no gene match: 10. From germline, CDR1 is SEHNR and CDR2 FQNEAQ (reference sequence). CDR3 DNA: TGTGCCAGCAGCCGGGGACCGACAGGGGTCAACACCGGGGAGCTGTTTTTT. The encoded protein is CASSRGPTGVNTGELFF. The whole variable domain, remainder taken from reference TRBV7-9 and TRBJ2-2, is DTGVSQNPRHKITKRGQNVTFRCDPISEHNRLYWYRQTLGQGPEFLTYFQNEAQLEKSRLLSDRFSAERPKGSFSTLEIQRTEQGDSAMYLCASSRGPTGVNTGELFFGEGSRLTVL.

This chain uses TRBV5-6 with TRBJ2-7; possible D gene TRBD2, 6 bases. This CDR3 has 13 amino acids. Germline V gene lookup returns CDR1 SGHDT and CDR2 YYEEEE. V gave up 2 bases and J gave up 3 bases, with 9 bases separating them. The CDR3 DNA reads as TGTGCCAGCAGCTTTTACGGGGGCTACGAGCAGTACTTC. Translated: CASSFYGGYEQYF.

Turning to this clone: The identical CDR3 is also encoded by other nucleotide sequences in the sample. This chain's CDR3 is CASSLVSGSTDTQYF. CDR3 bases: TGTGCCAGCAGTTTAGTTAGCGGGAGCACAGATACGCAGTATTTT. The gene calls are TRBV27 and TRBJ2-3; TRBD2 aligns across 7 bases. With 2 bases clipped from V and 0 bases from J, the junction kept 2 bases outside the gene matches. The CDR3 has 15 amino acids. The germline V gene has CDR1 MNHEY and CDR2 SMNVEV (reference sequence).

The CDR3 reads CSVDGQTSYGYTF. In DNA, the CDR3 is TGCAGCGTTGACGGCCAGACATCCTATGGCTACACCTTC. The rearrangement links TRBV29-1 to TRBJ1-2; D is unresolved. In germline, CDR1 is SQVTM, CDR2 ANQGSEA. V lost 3 bases and J 4 bases, leaving 12 bases between the germline ends. This CDR3 region has 13 residues.

The V gene is TRBV2, the J gene TRBJ2-1, with D tentatively TRBD1 or TRBD2 (7 bases each). Trimming shortened V by 0 bases and J by 5 bases, and 17 bases separated the two germline ends. The CDR3 has 17 amino acids. Germline V gives CDR1 SNHLY, CDR2 FYNNEI. The CDR3 DNA is TGTGCCAGCAGTGAAGCGCAGGGAGGGACAGAAGACAATGAGCAGTTCTTC. As protein: CASSEAQGGTEDNEQFF.

A word on this clone: Other DNA sequences within the sample encode an identical CDR3. The chain joins TRBV6-5 to TRBJ1-2; D unresolved. Trimming pared 2 bases from V and 7 bases from J, leaving 5 bases between. Looked up from germline, CDR1 is MNHEY and CDR2 is SVGAGI. This CDR3 comprises 11 residues. The CDR3 DNA reads TGTGCCAGCAGTTACGGGAGTGGCTACACCTTC. Its translation: CASSYGSGYTF.

This sequence joins TRBV27 and TRBJ1-5; D is unresolved. Trimming pared 1 base from V and 6 bases from J, leaving 16 bases between. Germline CDR1 MNHEY, CDR2 SMNVEV (reference sequence). This CDR3 comprises 16 residues. CDR3 sequence reads: CASSLLSGVEGQPQHF. The CDR3 nucleotides are TGTGCCAGCAGTTTATTGTCCGGGGTGGAGGGTCAGCCCCAGCATTTT.

This clone is a singleton in its sample. V usage is TRBV10-2 and J usage is TRBJ1-2; a possible D gene is TRBD1 (5 bases). With 3 bases removed from V and 3 bases from J, the gap between germline ends came to 11 bases. The CDR3 has 14 amino acids. Germline V CDR1 and CDR2: WSHSY, SAAADI. The CDR3 DNA is TGCGCCAGCAGTGAATTCGGGACGGACTATGGCTACACCTTC. Translated, it gives CASSEFGTDYGYTF.

Of note for this clone: Different DNA sequences within this sample yield the same CDR3. V is TRBV9 and J is TRBJ2-5; either TRBD1 or TRBD2 may supply D (5 bases each). The CDR3 totals 14 residues. Germline V gene lookup returns CDR1 SGDLS and CDR2 YYNGEE. Trimming took off 0 bases at V and 5 bases at J, with 11 bases between the two ends. The CDR3 nucleotides are TGTGCCAGCAGCGTAGCTCAGGGACGGGAGACCCAGTACTTC. Translation: CASSVAQGRETQYF.

The rearrangement uses TRBV6-6 and TRBJ2-3; tentatively, D is TRBD1 (6 bases). V was shortened by 0 bases and J by 4 bases, with 14 bases between the two germline ends. The CDR3 covers 16 residues. Germline-derived CDR1 and CDR2 are MNHNY and SVGAGI (reference sequence). Here the CDR3 reads CASSYSRTVVADTQYF. The CDR3 bases are TGTGCCAGCAGTTACTCCAGGACAGTTGTGGCAGATACGCAGTATTTT.

The rearrangement uses TRBV4-1 and TRBJ2-7; D uncertain. CDR1 and CDR2 (germline): MGHRA, YSYEKL. V shed 0 bases and J shed 4 bases, with 16 bases lying between them. CDR3 size: 16 residues. The CDR3 protein is CASSQDTRQGWYEQYF. For the CDR3, the DNA is TGCGCCAGCAGCCAAGACACACGTCAAGGCTGGTACGAGCAGTACTTC.

The rearrangement links TRBV6-5 to TRBJ1-6; D perhaps matches TRBD1 (5 bases). V lost 4 bases and J lost 4, with 14 bases in between. The germline CDR1 and CDR2 sequences are MNHEY and SVGAGI. The CDR3 has 16 amino acids. The chain's CDR3 is CASSSTGSPYNSPLHF. DNA for the CDR3: TGTGCCAGCAGTTCCACAGGTTCTCCATATAATTCACCCCTCCACTTT.

This chain uses TRBV18 with TRBJ2-7; D may be TRBD1 (6 bases). V was shortened by 2 bases and J by 2 bases, with 19 bases between the two germline ends. Germline V gene data show CDR1 as KGHSH and CDR2 as LQKENI. The CDR3 length is 17 residues. The CDR3 nucleotides are TGTGCCAGCTCACCAAGAATTGGGGGCGGTAGTACCTACGAGCAGTACTTC. Protein sequence: CASSPRIGGGSTYEQYF.

The V gene is TRBV27, the J gene TRBJ1-5, with unresolved D. This CDR3 is built from 14 residues. Germline V CDR1 and CDR2: MNHEY, SMNVEV (reference sequence). V dropped 3 bases and J dropped 4 bases, with 10 bases sitting between them. The CDR3 DNA reads TGTGCCAGCAGTTTTTCTGGGATAAATCAGCCCCAGCATTTT. As protein: CASSFSGINQPQHF.